Listed here are 14 T cell receptor beta chains from one sample, sequenced in a study of blood T cell repertoires in COVID-19. The data were produced by immunoSEQ multiplex PCR, yet TCRdb's version contains in-frame clones alone and is incomplete. The table includes a few hundred thousand clones, 92% detected once. Sequencing used PBMCs or T cells enriched from blood (not recorded which). Source of these receptors: a woman aged 25 to 39 who had recovered from COVID-19.

This clone was detected a few times. J is TRBJ1-5 and V is TRBV19; 7 bases are a match to TRBD1. This CDR3 is 15 amino acids long. V was pared by 6 bases and J by 3 bases, with 8 bases of the junction left unmatched. Germline CDR1 LNHDA, CDR2 SQIVND (reference sequence). CDR3 sequence reads: CASSPRGQINQPQHF. The DNA of the CDR3 is TGTGCCAGTAGCCCGCGGGGACAGATCAATCAGCCCCAGCATTTT.

This sequence joins TRBV14 and TRBJ1-2; D is undetermined. The germline V gene has CDR1 SGHDN and CDR2 FVKESK. This CDR3 comprises 13 residues. V was shortened by 1 base and J by 6 bases, with 9 bases between the two germline ends. The CDR3 loop is CASSQVLRDGYTF. The CDR3, as DNA: TGTGCCAGCAGCCAAGTTTTGCGAGATGGCTACACCTTC.

The chain joins TRBV5-5 to TRBJ2-3; 10 bases are shared with TRBD1. This CDR3 region has 14 residues. In germline, CDR1 is SGHKS, CDR2 YYEKEE (reference sequence). J was trimmed by 4 bases and V by 4 bases; bases with no gene match: 3. CDR3 in DNA: TGTGCCAGCAGCGAGACAGGGGGCCCAGATACGCAGTATTTT. Its translation is CASSETGGPDTQYF. The full variable domain, with the rest looked up from reference TRBV5-5 and TRBJ2-3, is DAGVTQSPTHLIKTRGQQVTLRCSPISGHKSVSWYQQVLGQGPQFIFQYYEKEERGRGNFPDRFSARQFPNYSSELNVNALLLGDSALYLCASSETGGPDTQYFGPGTRLTVL.

This clone was seen a single time. The chain uses TRBV27 and TRBJ2-1; D ambiguous. This CDR3 contains 15 residues. With 3 bases removed from V and 0 bases from J, the gap between germline ends came to 9 bases. The germline gives CDR1 MNHEY, CDR2 SMNVEV (reference sequence). The CDR3 sequence is CASSLRLSSYNEQFF. CDR3 nucleotides: TGTGCCAGCAGTTTGCGGCTCAGCTCCTACAATGAGCAGTTCTTC.

This sequence joins TRBV29-1 and TRBJ1-3; D is undetermined. Germline CDR1 reads SQVTM; CDR2 reads ANQGSEA. Deletions cut 1 base from V and 1 base from J, with 5 bases between. The CDR3 is made up of 13 amino acids. DNA for the CDR3: TGCAGCGTTGAAGGGAGGTCTGGAAACACCATATATTTT. It codes for CSVEGRSGNTIYF.

The V call is TRBV7-9, the J call TRBJ2-3, with a weak D call TRBD1 (6 bases). Germline CDR1 and CDR2: SEHNR and FQNEAQ (reference sequence). This CDR3 has 14 residues. Trimming cost V 3 bases and J 3 bases, with 10 bases left between them. CDR3 nucleotides: TGTGCCAGCAGCTTTTCCAGGGGTACAGATACGCAGTATTTT. Protein sequence: CASSFSRGTDTQYF.

This clone was detected only once. The chain links TRBV11-1 to TRBJ1-1; D possibly corresponds to TRBD1 (5 bases). Trimming took 4 bases from V and 7 from J, leaving 13 bases between them. This CDR3 contains 13 residues. From germline, CDR1 is SGHAT and CDR2 FQDESV (reference sequence). The CDR3 sequence: CASSSLFQGEAFF. CDR3 in DNA: TGTGCCAGCAGCTCCCTATTCCAGGGTGAAGCTTTCTTT.

J is TRBJ2-7 and V is TRBV7-8; D not resolved. V was pared by 5 bases and J by 0 bases, with 17 bases between. This CDR3 contains 16 residues. Germline values: CDR1 SGHVS, CDR2 FQNEAQ. The CDR3 here is CASSPPHTNPSYEQYF. CDR3 nucleotides: TGTGCCAGCAGCCCACCCCACACGAACCCCTCCTACGAGCAGTACTTC.

The chain links TRBV9 to TRBJ2-6; the D gene is possibly TRBD2 (6 bases). Trimming cost V 4 bases and J 2 bases, with 16 bases left between them. The CDR3 totals 17 residues. Germline CDR1 reads SGDLS; CDR2 reads YYNGEE. Here the CDR3 reads CASSTTRREAGANVLTF. CDR3 DNA: TGTGCCAGCAGCACCACCAGGAGGGAAGCTGGGGCCAACGTCCTGACTTTC.

The chain employs TRBV5-1 and TRBJ2-7; tentatively, D is TRBD1 (5 bases). V was cut by 0 bases and J by 5 bases, with 15 bases left in between. This CDR3 is built from 15 residues. Germline CDR1 SGHRS, CDR2 YFSETQ. Here the CDR3 reads CASSLARQGTHEQYF. CDR3 coding DNA: TGCGCCAGCAGCTTGGCCCGGCAGGGCACCCACGAGCAGTACTTC.

The chain recombines TRBV10-2 with TRBJ2-7, with TRBD1 matching over 9 bases. The junction had 10 bases not matched to a gene; V was cut back by 7 bases and J by 0 bases. The CDR3 is made up of 16 amino acids. Germline assignment: CDR1 WSHSY and CDR2 SAAADI. Here the CDR3 reads CASNNPGTGSSYEQYF. The CDR3 DNA follows: TGCGCCAGCAATAATCCCGGGACAGGGAGCTCCTACGAGCAGTACTTC.

The rearrangement joins TRBV20-1 to TRBJ1-2, with D perhaps TRBD1 (6 bases). V lost 5 bases and J lost 8, with 9 bases in between. The CDR3 totals 10 residues. Germline V lookup: CDR1 DFQATT, CDR2 SNEGSKA (reference sequence). CDR3 in DNA: TGCAGTGCTGGACAGTCAGGCTACACCTTC. This codes for CSAGQSGYTF.

The CDR3 region is CASSTIQGGSTEAFF. The CDR3 nucleotides read TGTGCCAGCAGTACCATACAGGGGGGAAGCACTGAAGCTTTCTTT. This chain links TRBV6-5 with TRBJ1-1; 8 bases agree with TRBD1. With V trimmed by 5 bases and J by 4 bases, 9 bases remained unmatched. Germline V gene sequence: CDR1 MNHEY, CDR2 SVGAGI. The CDR3 sequence is 15 residues long.

The chain employs TRBV7-8 and TRBJ1-6, with D possibly matching TRBD1 (6 bases). The V end lost 5 bases, the J end lost 10 bases, and 12 bases lay between the germline ends. The CDR3 has 13 amino acids. CDR1 is SGHVS and CDR2 is FQNEAQ in the germline V gene. The CDR3 DNA reads as TGTGCCAGCAGCCAACAGGGTTGGTCACCCCTCCACTTT. It is translated as CASSQQGWSPLHF.